The 11 T cell receptor beta chains in this list originate from one sample, sequenced in a study of blood T cell repertoires in COVID-19. The table came from immunoSEQ multiplex PCR; TCRdb's copy has only in-frame clones and leaves some out. The repertoire holds more than 100,000 clones, with over 65% as singletons. The source material was peripheral blood. These receptors were collected from a woman aged 65 to 85 with acute or convalescent COVID-19.

CDR3 DNA: TGCGCCAGCAGCTTGGGAGGGACAGCGACCTACGAGCAGTACGTC. Protein sequence: CASSLGGTATYEQYV. This chain links TRBV5-1 with TRBJ2-7; 7 bases match TRBD1. V was clipped by 0 bases and J by 2 bases; unmatched bases: 5. Germline V lookup: CDR1 SGHRS, CDR2 YFSETQ. The CDR3 is made up of 15 amino acids.

The chain links TRBV30 to TRBJ1-1; D gene uncertain. Trimming pared 0 bases from V and 2 bases from J, leaving 7 bases between. This CDR3 comprises 13 residues. Germline CDR1 GTSNPN, CDR2 SVGIG (reference sequence). The CDR3 sequence: CAWSVTVNTEAFF. DNA of the CDR3: TGTGCCTGGAGTGTAACAGTTAACACTGAAGCTTTCTTT.

This sequence joins TRBV7-9 and TRBJ2-5; perhaps TRBD1 as D (5 bases). V was trimmed by 3 bases and J by 1 base, leaving 9 bases between them. Per germline, CDR1 SEHNR and CDR2 FQNEAQ (reference sequence). The CDR3 has 14 residues. Here the CDR3 DNA reads TGTGCCAGCAGCTTCAGGGTCGCCCAAGAGACCCAGTACTTC. This gives the protein CASSFRVAQETQYF. Combining the CDR3 with reference TRBV7-9 and TRBJ2-5 gives the whole variable domain DTGVSQNPRHKITKRGQNVTFRCDPISEHNRLYWYRQTLGQGPEFLTYFQNEAQLEKSRLLSDRFSAERPKGSFSTLEIQRTEQGDSAMYLCASSFRVAQETQYFGPGTRLLVL.

V is TRBV19 and J is TRBJ1-5, with unresolved D. The germline V gene has CDR1 LNHDA and CDR2 SQIVND (reference sequence). Trimming stripped 2 bases from V and 0 bases from J, with 5 bases between. This CDR3 is 14 amino acids long. The CDR3 is CASSIQNSNQPQHF. The CDR3 coding sequence is TGTGCCAGTAGTATACAGAATAGCAATCAGCCCCAGCATTTT.

V usage is TRBV30 and J usage is TRBJ1-6, with 7 bases lining up with TRBD1. Germline V gives CDR1 GTSNPN, CDR2 SVGIG (reference sequence). Losses at the gene ends were 3 bases for V and 15 bases for J; bases not matched to a gene: 11. There are 13 residues in the CDR3. The CDR3 protein is CAWRRDSPSLLHF. As DNA, the CDR3 is TGTGCCTGGAGGCGGGACAGCCCCAGTCTCCTCCACTTT.

This chain connects TRBV11-2 to TRBJ2-1; 7 bases map to TRBD2. The CDR3 is made up of 12 amino acids. Germline CDR1 is SGHAT and CDR2 is FQNNGV. V was pared by 6 bases and J by 9 bases, with 5 bases of the junction left unmatched. The CDR3 sequence is CASRSGRGEQFF. The CDR3 nucleotides are TGTGCCAGCAGAAGTGGGAGGGGTGAGCAGTTCTTC.

The chain joins TRBV7-2 to TRBJ2-7, with 9 bases matching TRBD1. V trimming: 3 bases; J trimming: 5 bases; junction bases outside the gene matches: 5. The CDR3 covers 14 residues. Germline loops: CDR1 SGHTA, CDR2 FQGNSA. The CDR3 DNA reads TGTGCCAGCAGCTTTACAGGGGGCGTGGACGAGCAGTACTTC. It translates to CASSFTGGVDEQYF. Full variable domain (missing parts from reference TRBV7-2 and TRBJ2-7): GAGVSQSPSNKVTEKGKDVELRCDPISGHTALYWYRQSLGQGLEFLIYFQGNSAPDKSGLPSDRFSAERTGGSVSTLTIQRTQQEDSAVYLCASSFTGGVDEQYFGPGTRLTVT.

CDR3 sequence (DNA): TGTGCCAGCAGTTGGACAGGGGAAGATGGCTACACCTTC. Its translation: CASSWTGEDGYTF. This sequence joins TRBV6-6 and TRBJ1-2, with 9 bases matching TRBD1. The CDR3 length is 13 residues. Germline V CDR1 and CDR2: MNHNY, SVGAGI (reference sequence). Losses at the gene ends were 4 bases for V and 6 bases for J; bases not matched to a gene: 3.

The chain carries TRBV11-2 and TRBJ1-5; 7 bases are shared with TRBD1. V shed 3 bases, J shed 5 bases, and the junction held 4 bases outside the gene matches. Germline CDR1 and CDR2: SGHAT and FQNNGV. The CDR3 spans 14 residues. The CDR3 DNA reads TGTGCCAGCAGCTTGACAGGGCTCGATCAGCCCCAGCATTTT. Amino acid sequence: CASSLTGLDQPQHF.

The CDR3 DNA sequence: TGTGCCAGCAGCCATGCGGCCGGGGAGCTGTTTTTT. Translating gives CASSHAAGELFF. The rearrangement links TRBV13 to TRBJ2-2, with D uncertain. V was clipped by 5 bases and J by 6 bases, with 7 bases between them. The germline V gene has CDR1 PRHDT and CDR2 FYEKMQ (reference sequence). The CDR3 is made up of 12 amino acids.

The gene calls are TRBV7-2 and TRBJ1-6, with TRBD1 identical over 10 bases. J lost 9 bases, V lost 4 bases, and 6 bases had no gene match. The CDR3 totals 15 residues. CDR1 is SGHTA, CDR2 FQGNSA, per germline. As DNA, the CDR3 is TGTGCCAGCAGCTCGGGACAGGGGCCTTCTTCACCCCTCCACTTT. Translation: CASSSGQGPSSPLHF.